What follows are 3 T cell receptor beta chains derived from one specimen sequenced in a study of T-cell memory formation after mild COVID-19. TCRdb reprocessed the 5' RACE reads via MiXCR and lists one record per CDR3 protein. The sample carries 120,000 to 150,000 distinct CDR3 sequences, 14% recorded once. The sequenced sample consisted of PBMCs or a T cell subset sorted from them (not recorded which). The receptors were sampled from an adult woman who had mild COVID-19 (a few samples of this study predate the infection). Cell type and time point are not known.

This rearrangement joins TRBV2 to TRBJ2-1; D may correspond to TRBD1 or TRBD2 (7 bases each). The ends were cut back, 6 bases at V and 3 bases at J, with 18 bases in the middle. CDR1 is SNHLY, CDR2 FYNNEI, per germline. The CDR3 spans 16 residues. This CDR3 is CASREAGGGFYNEQFF. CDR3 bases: TGTGCCAGCAGAGAGGCAGGGGGGGGCTTCTACAATGAGCAGTTCTTC.

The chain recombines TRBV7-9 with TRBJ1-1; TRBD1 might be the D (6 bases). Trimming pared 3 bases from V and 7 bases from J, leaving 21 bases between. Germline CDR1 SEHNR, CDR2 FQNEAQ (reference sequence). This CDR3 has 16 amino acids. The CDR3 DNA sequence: TGTGCCAGCAGCTTGGACAGCCCCGGTGTGTTTTTTGAAGCTTTCTTT. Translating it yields CASSLDSPGVFFEAFF. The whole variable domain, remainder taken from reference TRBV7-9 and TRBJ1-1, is DTGVSQNPRHKITKRGQNVTFRCDPISEHNRLYWYRQTLGQGPEFLTYFQNEAQLEKSRLLSDRFSAERPKGSFSTLEIQRTEQGDSAMYLCASSLDSPGVFFEAFFGQGTRLTVV.

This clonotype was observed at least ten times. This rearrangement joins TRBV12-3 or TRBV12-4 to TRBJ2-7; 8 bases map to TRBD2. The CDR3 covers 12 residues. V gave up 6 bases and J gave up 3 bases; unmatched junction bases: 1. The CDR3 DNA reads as TGTGCCAGCAGAGGGACTAGCTACGAGCAGTACTTC. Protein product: CASRGTSYEQYF.